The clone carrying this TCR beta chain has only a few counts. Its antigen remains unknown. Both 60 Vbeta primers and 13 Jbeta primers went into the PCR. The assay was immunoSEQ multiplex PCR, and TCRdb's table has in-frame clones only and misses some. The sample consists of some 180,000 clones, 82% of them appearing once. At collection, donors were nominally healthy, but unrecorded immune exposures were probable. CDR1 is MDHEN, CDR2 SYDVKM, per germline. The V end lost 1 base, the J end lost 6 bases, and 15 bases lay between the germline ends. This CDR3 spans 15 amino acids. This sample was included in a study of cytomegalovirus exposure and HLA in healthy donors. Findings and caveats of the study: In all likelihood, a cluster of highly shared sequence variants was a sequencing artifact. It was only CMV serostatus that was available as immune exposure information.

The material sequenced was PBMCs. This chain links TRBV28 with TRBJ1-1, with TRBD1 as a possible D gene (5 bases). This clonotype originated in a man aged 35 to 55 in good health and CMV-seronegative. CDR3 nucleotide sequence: TGTGCCAGCAGTTTATCCCTCGGCAGGACATCTGAAGCTTTCTTT. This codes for CASSLSLGRTSEAFF.